A selection of T cell receptor beta chains follows, all from one sample in a study of T cells in Graves' hyperthyroidism and ophthalmopathy. Via MiXCR, TCRdb re-called the multiplex PCR reads, giving one row per CDR3 protein. The data show hundreds of thousands of distinct CDR3 sequences, with around 13% seen just once and roughly a tenth held by the top ten. The sequenced sample consisted of blood. The receptors were gathered from a woman aged 18 to 35 with Graves' hyperthyroidism. The CDR3 runs from the conserved cysteine through the conserved F or W. Each record gives: V gene, D gene, clone size, J gene, CDR3 DNA, CDR3 protein. The D gene is left open where the match is weak. Size values are once, few and many counts, or a class for expanded clones, and some rows have none.

v_gene: TRBV6-4; d_gene: NA; abundance: few; j_gene: TRBJ2-1; CDR3nt: TGTGCCACCCGCGGGCCGGGGAATGAGCAGTTCTTC; CDR3aa: CATRGPGNEQFF
v_gene: TRBV20-1; d_gene: NA; abundance: few; j_gene: TRBJ2-1; CDR3nt: TGCAGTGCTGACGGCACCTACAATGAGCAGTTCTTC; CDR3aa: CSADGTYNEQFF
v_gene: TRBV30; d_gene: NA; abundance: many; j_gene: TRBJ2-7; CDR3nt: TGTGCCTGGGCCACAGGGCCTCATACCTACGAGCAGTACTTC; CDR3aa: CAWATGPHTYEQYF
v_gene: TRBV28; d_gene: TRBD1; abundance: NA; j_gene: TRBJ2-7; CDR3nt: TGTGCCAGCAGCCGGGGACAGGCCGTGAGAGAGCAGTACTTC; CDR3aa: CASSRGQAVREQYF
v_gene: TRBV7-2; d_gene: NA; abundance: many; j_gene: TRBJ1-2; CDR3nt: TGTGCCAGCAGCCAAGACCGAGTTACCTATGGCTACACCTTC; CDR3aa: CASSQDRVTYGYTF
v_gene: TRBV6-6; d_gene: NA; abundance: NA; j_gene: TRBJ1-2; CDR3nt: TGTGCCAGCAGTTACTCGCATGACTATGGCTACACCTTC; CDR3aa: CASSYSHDYGYTF
v_gene: TRBV7-9; d_gene: NA; abundance: NA; j_gene: TRBJ2-3; CDR3nt: TGTGCCAGCAGCTCACTCCGGGCCCTCACAGATACGCAGTATTTT; CDR3aa: CASSSLRALTDTQYF
v_gene: TRBV27; d_gene: TRBD1; abundance: few; j_gene: TRBJ1-3; CDR3nt: TGTGCCAGCAGTTTAAGTGGCAGGGGGCCTCCCTCTGGAAACACCATATATTTT; CDR3aa: CASSLSGRGPPSGNTIYF
v_gene: TRBV27; d_gene: TRBD2; abundance: few; j_gene: TRBJ2-1; CDR3nt: TGTGCCAGCAGTTTATGGACTAGCGGGAGGGTCGGGCTGTTCTTC; CDR3aa: CASSLWTSGRVGLFF
v_gene: TRBV19; d_gene: TRBD2; abundance: NA; j_gene: TRBJ2-1; CDR3nt: TGTGCCAGTAGTATCTGGGCGGGAGCGGTCTACAATGAGCAGTTCTTC; CDR3aa: CASSIWAGAVYNEQFF
v_gene: TRBV13; d_gene: NA; abundance: few; j_gene: TRBJ2-1; CDR3nt: TGTGCCAGCAGCGCTCTGGGACGGGAGTACAATGAGCAGTTCTTC; CDR3aa: CASSALGREYNEQFF
v_gene: TRBV12-3/TRBV12-4; d_gene: NA; abundance: many; j_gene: TRBJ1-2; CDR3nt: TGTGCCAGCAGTTTGAGGATGGGCCCCACTAACTATGGCTACACCTTC; CDR3aa: CASSLRMGPTNYGYTF
v_gene: TRBV4-1; d_gene: NA; abundance: few; j_gene: TRBJ1-1; CDR3nt: TGCGCCAGCAGCCAGGGGCTATGGACTGAAGCTTTCTTT; CDR3aa: CASSQGLWTEAFF
v_gene: TRBV12-3/TRBV12-4; d_gene: NA; abundance: many; j_gene: TRBJ1-5; CDR3nt: TGTGCCAGCAGTTTTGTGGGCAGCCAAAGGCCCCAGCATTTT; CDR3aa: CASSFVGSQRPQHF
v_gene: TRBV27; d_gene: NA; abundance: NA; j_gene: TRBJ2-5; CDR3nt: TGTGCCACCGGGACCTCAGAGACCCAGTACTTC; CDR3aa: CATGTSETQYF
v_gene: TRBV6-2/TRBV6-3; d_gene: NA; abundance: many; j_gene: TRBJ2-2; CDR3nt: TGTGCCAGCAGTTATTCTCAAAGGAGCGGGGAGCTGTTTTTT; CDR3aa: CASSYSQRSGELFF
v_gene: TRBV3-1; d_gene: NA; abundance: many; j_gene: TRBJ2-7; CDR3nt: TGTGCCAGCAGCCAAGACTCCCCGCTTCAACCGGGGGAGCAGTACTTC; CDR3aa: CASSQDSPLQPGEQYF
v_gene: TRBV20-1; d_gene: NA; abundance: few; j_gene: TRBJ2-2; CDR3nt: TGCAGTGCTACGCGAATAAGCGCCGGGGAGCTGTTTTTT; CDR3aa: CSATRISAGELFF
v_gene: TRBV4-2; d_gene: NA; abundance: many; j_gene: TRBJ1-1; CDR3nt: TGTGCCAGCAGCCGCCTGATGCAGGAGAACACTGAAGCTTTCTTT; CDR3aa: CASSRLMQENTEAFF
v_gene: TRBV24-1; d_gene: NA; abundance: NA; j_gene: TRBJ2-1; CDR3nt: TGTGCCACCAGTGACCCGGCAGGGGCGGACAATGAGCAGTTCTTC; CDR3aa: CATSDPAGADNEQFF
v_gene: TRBV6-2/TRBV6-3; d_gene: NA; abundance: NA; j_gene: TRBJ2-7; CDR3nt: TGTGCCAGCAGTAAACAGGTCCACGAGCAGTACTTC; CDR3aa: CASSKQVHEQYF
v_gene: TRBV12-3/TRBV12-4; d_gene: NA; abundance: NA; j_gene: TRBJ1-6; CDR3nt: TGTGCCAGCAGTGCCAGGGTACGGAGCTCCTATAATTCACCCCTCCACTTT; CDR3aa: CASSARVRSSYNSPLHF
v_gene: TRBV7-2; d_gene: TRBD2; abundance: few; j_gene: TRBJ2-1; CDR3nt: TGTGCCAGCAGCTCCCCCGGGACTATGAATGAGCAGTTCTTC; CDR3aa: CASSSPGTMNEQFF
v_gene: TRBV9; d_gene: NA; abundance: once; j_gene: TRBJ1-1; CDR3nt: TGTGCCAGCAGCGTAGACCGATCGAACACTGAAGCTTTCTTT; CDR3aa: CASSVDRSNTEAFF
v_gene: TRBV13; d_gene: NA; abundance: NA; j_gene: TRBJ2-6; CDR3nt: TGTGCCAGCAGGGAGGGGGGGCTTGGGGCCAACGTCCTGACTTTC; CDR3aa: CASREGGLGANVLTF
v_gene: TRBV19; d_gene: TRBD2; abundance: NA; j_gene: TRBJ2-3; CDR3nt: TGTGCCAGTAGTATAGATCTCCCAGGGACTAGCACGGTCACAGATACGCAGTATTTT; CDR3aa: CASSIDLPGTSTVTDTQYF